Listed here are 28 T cell receptor beta chains from one sample, sequenced in a study of blood T cell repertoires in COVID-19 (dated by TCRdb to 2020 to 2021). Library prep was done by the immunoSEQ multiplex PCR assay. TCRdb retrieved this table from immuneACCESS and kept in-frame rearrangements only. Not all clones are present; in checked studies, unresolved V genes account for under half, and no reason is known for the remainder. This sample comprises approximately 200,000 clones, around 84% of them detected only once. Over 9.5% of the sample is in the top ten clones. The specimen sequenced was peripheral blood. Source of these receptors: an elderly woman with COVID-19, enrolled during active disease.

The rearrangement links TRBV27 to TRBJ1-4, with TRBD1 as a possible D gene (5 bases). This CDR3 has 16 residues. The V gene's germline CDR1 is MNHEY and CDR2 SMNVEV (reference sequence). The V end lost 3 bases, the J end lost 7 bases, and 18 bases lay between the germline ends. This CDR3 reads CASSFYSLGRAEKLFF. The CDR3 nucleotides read TGTGCCAGCAGTTTCTACTCGTTGGGCAGGGCTGAAAAACTGTTTTTT.

This chain uses TRBV7-2 with TRBJ1-1, with a tentative D call TRBD1 (6 bases). Germline V gene sequence: CDR1 SGHTA, CDR2 FQGNSA. There are 13 residues in the CDR3. Deletions cut 1 base from V and 9 bases from J, with 12 bases between. The CDR3 DNA reads as TGTGCCAGCAGCTTAGGCGGGGGGCTACAAGCTTTCTTT. Translating it yields CASSLGGGLQAFF.

The rearrangement uses TRBV4-2 and TRBJ1-6; D gene unclear. CDR1 is LGHNA and CDR2 is YNFKEQ in the germline V gene. There are 19 residues in the CDR3. Deletions cut 2 bases from V and 0 bases from J, with 17 bases between. Here the CDR3 reads CASSQRNSITSSYNSPLHF. CDR3 bases: TGTGCCAGCAGCCAAAGGAACAGTATTACAAGCTCCTATAATTCACCCCTCCACTTT.

The chain is built from TRBV6-1 and TRBJ1-6; 7 bases fit TRBD1. Germline CDR1 is MNHNS and CDR2 is SASEGT. J lost 7 bases, V lost 3 bases, and 6 bases had no gene match. The CDR3 contains 15 residues. CDR3 sequence reads: CASSDSTGTNSPLHF. The CDR3 DNA reads as TGTGCCAGCAGTGATTCGACAGGGACCAATTCACCCCTCCACTTT.

The rearrangement links TRBV6-6 to TRBJ1-5; perhaps TRBD1 as D (6 bases). Trimming took 2 bases from V and 4 from J, leaving 9 bases between them. The germline gives CDR1 MNHNY, CDR2 SVGAGI (reference sequence). This CDR3 is 14 amino acids long. The CDR3 region is CASSYPDRNQPQHF. The CDR3 DNA reads as TGTGCCAGCAGTTACCCTGACAGGAATCAGCCCCAGCATTTT.

The chain links TRBV11-3 to TRBJ2-4; possibly TRBD2 for D (6 bases). CDR1 and CDR2 (germline): SGHNT, YENEEA. The CDR3 has 16 amino acids. V gave up 1 base and J gave up 7 bases, with 17 bases separating them. CDR3 in DNA: TGTGCCAGCAGCTTAGGCAGTGGGACGGGGGAGAACATTCAGTACTTC. Its protein is CASSLGSGTGENIQYF.

J is TRBJ1-2 and V is TRBV7-2; no firm D call. This CDR3 is 14 amino acids long. Germline V gene data show CDR1 as SGHTA and CDR2 as FQGNSA. Trimming took off 5 bases at V and 1 base at J, with 11 bases between the two ends. CDR3: CASSPEGLNYGYTF. CDR3 sequence (DNA): TGTGCCAGCAGCCCCGAGGGCCTTAACTATGGCTACACCTTC.

The chain employs TRBV7-2 and TRBJ2-3; TRBD2 agrees at 9 bases. The CDR3 length is 14 residues. Germline V lookup: CDR1 SGHTA, CDR2 FQGNSA. The junction had 3 bases not matched to a gene; V was cut back by 4 bases and J by 4 bases. This chain's CDR3 is CASSSWTSADTQYF. DNA of the CDR3: TGTGCCAGCAGCTCTTGGACTAGCGCAGATACGCAGTATTTT.

The chain carries TRBV11-2 and TRBJ2-1, with 8 bases fitting TRBD2. CDR3 length: 16 amino acids. Per the germline V gene, CDR1 is SGHAT and CDR2 is FQNNGV. V gave up 7 bases and J gave up 3 bases; unmatched junction bases: 11. Here the CDR3 reads CASTKGSAGGYNEQFF. CDR3 sequence (DNA): TGTGCCAGCACCAAGGGGTCGGCGGGGGGCTACAATGAGCAGTTCTTC. The complete variable domain, with remaining parts taken from reference TRBV11-2 and TRBJ2-1, reads EAGVAQSPRYKIIEKRQSVAFWCNPISGHATLYWYQQILGQGPKLLIQFQNNGVVDDSQLPKDRFSAERLKGVDSTLKIQPAKLEDSAVYLCASTKGSAGGYNEQFFGPGTRLTVL.

J is TRBJ1-2 and V is TRBV19, with D perhaps TRBD1 (6 bases). V shed 7 bases and J shed 3 bases, with 21 bases lying between them. CDR1 is LNHDA, CDR2 SQIVND, per germline (reference sequence). The CDR3 totals 16 residues. The CDR3 DNA reads TGTGCCAGTACCAGGGGTAGGGAACCCCTGGACTATGGCTACACCTTC. Translation: CASTRGREPLDYGYTF.

The CDR3 here is CATLPRRDTEAFF. For the CDR3, the DNA is TGTGCCACTCTTCCTAGGAGGGACACTGAAGCTTTCTTT. The V call is TRBV2, the J call TRBJ1-1; D ambiguous. Trimming stripped 10 bases from V and 3 bases from J, with 15 bases between. The CDR3 length is 13 residues. Looked up from germline, CDR1 is SNHLY and CDR2 is FYNNEI.

J is TRBJ1-1 and V is TRBV6-5, with D unclear. The CDR3 is 13 residues long. V was trimmed by 4 bases and J by 4 bases, leaving 10 bases between them. Germline values: CDR1 MNHEY, CDR2 SVGAGI. The DNA of the CDR3 is TGTGCCAGCAGTTTCACCCGGAGCACTGAAGCTTTCTTT. Protein: CASSFTRSTEAFF.

The gene calls are TRBV11-2 and TRBJ2-1, with 10 bases fitting TRBD2. Trimming took 8 bases from V and 10 from J; bases not matched to a gene: 14. The CDR3 runs 15 residues. The germline gives CDR1 SGHAT, CDR2 FQNNGV. The CDR3 sequence is CASSQLAGRTKEQFF. Here the CDR3 DNA reads TGTGCCAGCTCGCAACTAGCGGGGAGGACCAAAGAGCAGTTCTTC.

This clone was seen a few times. The chain links TRBV3-1 (or the pseudogene TRBV3-2) to TRBJ2-2; a weak D match, TRBD1 (6 bases). V lost 4 bases and J 5 bases, leaving 11 bases between the germline ends. This CDR3 is built from 14 residues. The germline V gene has CDR1 LGHDT and CDR2 YNNKEL (reference sequence). The CDR3 loop is CASSPLDRTGELFF. For the CDR3, the DNA is TGTGCCAGCAGCCCTCTGGACAGAACCGGGGAGCTGTTTTTT.

The genes are TRBV10-3 and TRBJ1-2; 7 bases agree with TRBD1. Germline loops: CDR1 ENHRY, CDR2 SYGVKD. Trimming took 10 bases from V and 8 from J; bases not matched to a gene: 13. The length of the CDR3 is 13 residues. CDR3 sequence: CATNPQGVDGYTF. The CDR3 region has the DNA TGTGCCACGAACCCTCAGGGGGTCGACGGCTACACCTTC.

The chain couples TRBV15 to TRBJ1-5; D ambiguous. Per the germline V gene, CDR1 is LNHNV and CDR2 is YYDKDF (reference sequence). This CDR3 has 13 amino acids. With 0 bases removed from V and 6 bases from J, the gap between germline ends came to 6 bases. The CDR3: CATSRDLVQPQHF. The CDR3 nucleotides read TGTGCCACCAGCAGAGATCTTGTTCAGCCCCAGCATTTT.

The chain is built from TRBV19 and TRBJ2-3; perhaps TRBD1 as D (8 bases). Germline CDR1 reads LNHDA; CDR2 reads SQIVND (reference sequence). V gave up 7 bases and J gave up 5 bases, with 16 bases separating them. The CDR3 sequence is 14 residues long. DNA for the CDR3: TGTGCCAGTACTACAGGGGGGGCAGGAGATACGCAGTATTTT. Its protein is CASTTGGAGDTQYF.

The chain is built from TRBV19 and TRBJ1-6; no reliable D call. The CDR3 loop spans 13 amino acids. Germline CDR1 and CDR2: LNHDA and SQIVND (reference sequence). V was cut by 7 bases and J by 6 bases, with 10 bases left in between. The chain's CDR3 is CASKSSTNSPLHF. CDR3 DNA sequence: TGTGCCAGTAAAAGCTCCACTAATTCACCCCTCCACTTT.

This clone was observed a single time. The gene calls are TRBV18 and TRBJ2-7; D gene uncertain. CDR3 size: 13 residues. CDR1 and CDR2 from the germline V gene are KGHSH and LQKENI. The V end lost 5 bases, the J end lost 2 bases, and 10 bases lay between the germline ends. CDR3 protein: CASSKTHTYEQYF. Here the CDR3 DNA reads TGTGCCAGCTCAAAGACACATACCTACGAGCAGTACTTC.

This chain links TRBV28 with TRBJ1-4, with D perhaps TRBD1 (5 bases). The V and J ends lost 11 bases and 7 bases respectively, with 17 bases between them. In germline, CDR1 is MDHEN, CDR2 SYDVKM. The CDR3 consists of 13 residues. Here the CDR3 reads CAARTPKGEKLFF. CDR3 DNA sequence: TGTGCCGCCCGGACACCTAAAGGTGAAAAACTGTTTTTT.

This rearrangement joins TRBV28 to TRBJ1-1; the match to TRBD1 covers 8 bases. CDR1 MDHEN and CDR2 SYDVKM come from the germline V gene. The CDR3 has 14 residues. The ends lost 8 bases at V and 4 bases at J; junction bases unmatched: 9. The CDR3 DNA is TGTGCCAGCGTCGTCACCAGGGGGCTCACTGAAGCTTTCTTT. Amino acid sequence: CASVVTRGLTEAFF.

J is TRBJ1-5 and V is TRBV10-3; TRBD1 might be the D (6 bases). This CDR3 is built from 17 residues. Germline lookup yields CDR1 ENHRY and CDR2 SYGVKD. V was pared by 3 bases and J by 2 bases, with 17 bases between. The CDR3: CAISDSRTGTGNQPQHF. The CDR3 DNA sequence: TGTGCCATCAGTGACTCCCGTACAGGGACCGGCAATCAGCCCCAGCATTTT.

This clone has only a few counts. The chain has TRBV7-9 and TRBJ1-1; D may be TRBD1 (6 bases). The V and J ends lost 6 bases and 1 base respectively, with 12 bases between them. This CDR3 is built from 14 residues. Germline CDR1 reads SEHNR; CDR2 reads FQNEAQ (reference sequence). The CDR3, as DNA: TGTGCCAGCAGACGGCGGACAGCGAACACTGAAGCTTTCTTT. It specifies CASRRRTANTEAFF.

The chain is built from TRBV14 and TRBJ2-1; unclear D gene. CDR1 and CDR2 (germline): SGHDN, FVKESK. The V end was cut by 4 bases, the J end by 3 bases, with 16 bases between. The CDR3 consists of 16 residues. The CDR3 DNA reads as TGTGCCAGCAGCCGTCAGGCAAACCCCTTCTACAATGAGCAGTTCTTC. Translating gives CASSRQANPFYNEQFF.

This clone was recorded a few times. This rearrangement joins TRBV10-2 to TRBJ1-2, with TRBD1 matching over 7 bases. Germline V gene lookup returns CDR1 WSHSY and CDR2 SAAADI. J gave up 5 bases and V 2 bases, and 2 bases lay outside the gene matches. CDR3 length: 13 residues. The CDR3 spells CASSETGEYGYTF. The CDR3 region has the DNA TGCGCCAGCAGTGAGACAGGGGAATATGGCTACACCTTC.

This rearrangement joins TRBV18 to TRBJ1-1; unclear D gene. Trimming stripped 0 bases from V and 1 base from J, with 6 bases between. CDR3 length: 14 residues. The germline gives CDR1 KGHSH, CDR2 LQKENI. CDR3 residues: CASSPPWQNTEAFF. The CDR3 region has the DNA TGTGCCAGCTCACCACCGTGGCAGAACACTGAAGCTTTCTTT.

This chain connects TRBV4-1 to TRBJ1-2, with TRBD1 as a possible D gene (6 bases). This CDR3 is built from 15 residues. CDR1 and CDR2 from the germline V gene are MGHRA and YSYEKL. V was cut by 1 base and J by 4 bases, with 13 bases left in between. CDR3 amino acids: CASSQAGGAPYGYTF. Written as DNA, the CDR3 is TGCGCCAGCAGCCAAGCTGGGGGCGCCCCCTATGGCTACACCTTC.

V is TRBV28 and J is TRBJ1-2; 11 positions agree with TRBD1. The junction had 8 bases not matched to a gene; V was cut back by 5 bases and J by 6 bases. The germline V gene encodes CDR1 MDHEN and CDR2 SYDVKM. This CDR3 is built from 15 residues. In DNA, the CDR3 is TGTGCCAGCAGTCCGCTCGGGACAGGGGGACATGGCTACACCTTC. As protein: CASSPLGTGGHGYTF.